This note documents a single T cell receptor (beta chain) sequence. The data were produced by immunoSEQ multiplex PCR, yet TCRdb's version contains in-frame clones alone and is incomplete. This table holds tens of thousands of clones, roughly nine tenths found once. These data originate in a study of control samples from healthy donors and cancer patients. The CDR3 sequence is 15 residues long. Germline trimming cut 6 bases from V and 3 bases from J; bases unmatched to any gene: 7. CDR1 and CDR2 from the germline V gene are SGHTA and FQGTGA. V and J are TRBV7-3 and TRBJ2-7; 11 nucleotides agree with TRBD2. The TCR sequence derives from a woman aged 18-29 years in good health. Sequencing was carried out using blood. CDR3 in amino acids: CASSPSGGPFYEQYF. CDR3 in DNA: TGTGCCAGCAGTCCTAGCGGGGGGCCCTTCTACGAGCAGTACTTC.